This TCR beta chain was found in a study of blood T cell repertoires in COVID-19. Assay used: immunoSEQ multiplex PCR; TCRdb lists only in-frame clones, some missing. This table holds about 230,000 clones, roughly 84% found once. CDR3 length: 13 amino acids. The clonotype was recovered from a man aged 45-60 years with active or convalescent COVID-19. V usage is TRBV21-1 and J usage is TRBJ2-2; the table calls TRBD2, which could not be checked here. TRBV21-1 is labeled a pseudogene. Input material: peripheral blood. CDR3 in DNA: TGTGCCAGCCGCGCTGGGAACACCGGGGAGCTGTTTTTT. Protein sequence: CASRAGNTGELFF.